A selection of T cell receptor beta chains follows, all from one sample in a study of cytomegalovirus exposure and HLA in healthy donors. Data came from immunoSEQ multiplex PCR; TCRdb stores just in-frame clones and leaves some out. The top ten hold approximately 3.8% of the sample, which has 100,000 to 150,000 clones, about 84% seen once. Material for sequencing was PBMCs. Every receptor here comes from a man aged 35-49 years in good health and CMV-seronegative. The CDR3 runs from the conserved cysteine through the conserved F or W. The order of the fields is CDR3 DNA, CDR3 protein, D gene, J gene, CDR3 length, V gene, clone size. The D gene is left open where the match is weak. Size is omitted from some rows. Given values are once, few, many or a class for expanded clones.

DNA: TGCGCCAGCAGCTCTTGGGTCTCCGGGGGCTACGAGCAGTACTTC; CDR3: CASSSWVSGGYEQYF; D: .; J: TRBJ2-7; length: 15; V: TRBV5-1; size: .
DNA: TGTGCCAGCACCTCGGATTGGGGCATGAACACTGAAGCTTTCTTT; CDR3: CASTSDWGMNTEAFF; D: .; J: TRBJ1-1; length: 15; V: TRBV5-6; size: .
DNA: TGTGCCAGCAGATCTTTGACAGAAAAGGCCGGGGAGCTGTTTTTT; CDR3: CASRSLTEKAGELFF; D: .; J: TRBJ2-2; length: 15; V: TRBV7-6; size: .
DNA: TGTGCCAGCAGCTTCTCAGCGGAAGCTTTCTTT; CDR3: CASSFSAEAFF; D: .; J: TRBJ1-1; length: 11; V: TRBV7-8; size: .
DNA: TGTGCCAGCAGCTTAGCAATCGAGGCCGTCGAGGGCTACACCTTC; CDR3: CASSLAIEAVEGYTF; D: .; J: TRBJ1-2; length: 15; V: TRBV7-9; size: .
DNA: TGTGCCAGCCCACGGACAGGGAATCCCCAGAACACTGAAGCTTTCTTT; CDR3: CASPRTGNPQNTEAFF; D: TRBD1; J: TRBJ1-1; length: 16; V: TRBV7-2; size: .
DNA: TGTGCCAGCAGCCCCTGGGAGGGATTGGACACCATATATTTT; CDR3: CASSPWEGLDTIYF; D: .; J: TRBJ1-3; length: 14; V: TRBV11-2; size: .
DNA: TGCAGCGTCGGGACAGGGTCAACCTACGAGCAGTACTTC; CDR3: CSVGTGSTYEQYF; D: TRBD1; J: TRBJ2-7; length: 13; V: TRBV29-1; size: .
DNA: TGCGCCAGCAGCCAAGAAAGTCGAGTAAGCTACGAGCAGTACTTC; CDR3: CASSQESRVSYEQYF; D: .; J: TRBJ2-7; length: 15; V: TRBV4-1; size: .
DNA: TGTGCCAGCAGCTTAATGACAACTAACACTGAAGCTTTCTTT; CDR3: CASSLMTTNTEAFF; D: .; J: TRBJ1-1; length: 14; V: TRBV7-9; size: .
DNA: TGCAGCGTTGTTGTGCAGGGGGCTTTGACAGATACGCAGTATTTT; CDR3: CSVVVQGALTDTQYF; D: TRBD1; J: TRBJ2-3; length: 15; V: TRBV29-1; size: .
DNA: TGTGCCAGCAGCTCGGGGGGGGCTGGGGCCAACGTCCTGACTTTC; CDR3: CASSSGGAGANVLTF; D: TRBD2; J: TRBJ2-6; length: 15; V: TRBV6-6; size: .
DNA: TGTGCCAGCAGGGGAGGACTCGGCACTGAAGCTTTCTTT; CDR3: CASRGGLGTEAFF; D: .; J: TRBJ1-1; length: 13; V: TRBV11-3; size: .
DNA: TGTGCCAGCAGTCTGTCAGAATCTGGAAACACCATATATTTT; CDR3: CASSLSESGNTIYF; D: .; J: TRBJ1-3; length: 14; V: TRBV27; size: few
DNA: TGTGCCAGTAGTAGACACCTCACAGATACGCAGTATTTT; CDR3: CASSRHLTDTQYF; D: .; J: TRBJ2-3; length: 13; V: TRBV19; size: .
DNA: TGTGCCAGCAGCTTTGGGGACAGGGAATTTACTGAGCAGTTCTTC; CDR3: CASSFGDREFTEQFF; D: TRBD1; J: TRBJ2-1; length: 15; V: TRBV5-6; size: .
DNA: TGTGCCAGCAGTCTCACCTTTGAGCAGGCAGAGACCCAGTACTTC; CDR3: CASSLTFEQAETQYF; D: .; J: TRBJ2-5; length: 15; V: TRBV28; size: .
DNA: TGTGCCAGCCGGAGGGTAGCGGACACTGAAGCTTTCTTT; CDR3: CASRRVADTEAFF; D: .; J: TRBJ1-1; length: 13; V: TRBV18; size: few
DNA: TGCGCCACCACATCCACCGGGGAGCTGTTTTTT; CDR3: CATTSTGELFF; D: .; J: TRBJ2-2; length: 11; V: TRBV10-2; size: medium-sized
DNA: TGTGCCAGCAGTTTTAAGGCCGGGAGTCAGCCCCAGCATTTT; CDR3: CASSFKAGSQPQHF; D: .; J: TRBJ1-5; length: 14; V: TRBV27; size: .
DNA: TGTGCCAGCAGCGAAGAGCGGTACGAGCAGTACTTC; CDR3: CASSEERYEQYF; D: .; J: TRBJ2-7; length: 12; V: TRBV28; size: .
DNA: TGTGCCAGTAGTTTAAGCGGGGGACATTACAATGAGCAGTTCTTC; CDR3: CASSLSGGHYNEQFF; D: TRBD2; J: TRBJ2-1; length: 15; V: TRBV19; size: .
DNA: TGTGCCAGTATACCCGGTTGGTCCGGGGAGCTGTTTTTT; CDR3: CASIPGWSGELFF; D: .; J: TRBJ2-2; length: 13; V: TRBV19; size: .
DNA: TGTGCCAGCGGTGAACGCGACTATGGCTACACCTTC; CDR3: CASGERDYGYTF; D: .; J: TRBJ1-2; length: 12; V: TRBV7-9; size: .
DNA: TGTGCCAGCAGATTTCTTGGGACAGGGGGCGACGGCTACACCTTC; CDR3: CASRFLGTGGDGYTF; D: TRBD1; J: TRBJ1-2; length: 15; V: TRBV27; size: .
DNA: TGTGCCAGCAGCTCCTCCGACTCCCTCGGCAACAATGAGCAGTTCTTC; CDR3: CASSSSDSLGNNEQFF; D: .; J: TRBJ2-1; length: 16; V: TRBV5-4; size: .
DNA: TGCGCCAGCAGCTTGGGGACAGGGACTGCTCAGCCCCAGCATTTT; CDR3: CASSLGTGTAQPQHF; D: TRBD1; J: TRBJ1-5; length: 15; V: TRBV5-1; size: .
DNA: TGTGCCAGCAGCTCGCGGACAGGGGTGGGTGAGCAGTACTTC; CDR3: CASSSRTGVGEQYF; D: TRBD1; J: TRBJ2-7; length: 14; V: TRBV5-5; size: .
DNA: TGCGCCAGCAGCTTGCTTAGCTTTAATGAAAAACTGTTTTTT; CDR3: CASSLLSFNEKLFF; D: .; J: TRBJ1-4; length: 14; V: TRBV5-1; size: .
DNA: TGTGCCAGCCAAACAGGGGCCGTCTATGGCTACACCTTC; CDR3: CASQTGAVYGYTF; D: TRBD1; J: TRBJ1-2; length: 13; V: TRBV6-6; size: .
DNA: TGTGCCAGCAGTTCGACAGGGTGGGGGGCCGAGTCCATTAAATCGGATACGCAGTATTTT; CDR3: CASSSTGWGAESIKSDTQYF; D: .; J: TRBJ2-3; length: 20; V: TRBV27; size: .
DNA: TGTGCCAGCAGTGGAGTCTACGGGGAGCTGTTTTTT; CDR3: CASSGVYGELFF; D: .; J: TRBJ2-2; length: 12; V: TRBV25-1; size: few
DNA: TGTGCCAGCAGTGGGATTATGCGGGGGGGCTCTGGAAACACCATATATTTT; CDR3: CASSGIMRGGSGNTIYF; D: .; J: TRBJ1-3; length: 17; V: TRBV6-1; size: .
DNA: TGTGCCTGGAGTGGTTTGAGGGATTCACCCCTCCACTTT; CDR3: CAWSGLRDSPLHF; D: .; J: TRBJ1-6; length: 13; V: TRBV30; size: .
DNA: TGTGCCTGGAGTGTCCTAATGGACAGGCGCTATGGCTACACCTTC; CDR3: CAWSVLMDRRYGYTF; D: TRBD1; J: TRBJ1-2; length: 15; V: TRBV30; size: .
DNA: TGTGCCATCAGTCGAACAGGGGAAGAGACCCAGTACTTC; CDR3: CAISRTGEETQYF; D: TRBD1; J: TRBJ2-5; length: 13; V: TRBV10-3; size: .
DNA: TGTGCCAGCAGTAGACTGACTTCCCCGGAGAAGGAGACCCAGTACTTC; CDR3: CASSRLTSPEKETQYF; D: .; J: TRBJ2-5; length: 16; V: TRBV7-7; size: .